This TCR beta chain was observed in a study of CD8+CD57+ T cells in acquired aplastic anemia. Study-level background: Isolated CD4+ and CD8+ cells, once sorted, yielded DNA averaging roughly 3.2 ug.

Note on this clonotype: Its specificity is not known.

According to the study, genomic DNA was the template for TCR beta VDJ and CDR3 profiling. Each CDR3 protein is one row after TCRdb ran MiXCR on the reads. Among 350,000 to 450,000 distinct CDR3 sequences, about two thirds were seen once, and the ten largest hold 4%. Notes on the study in general: There were 25 to 35 CD8+ CDR3 sequences that occurred in both patients and controls.

Per the germline V gene, CDR1 is DFQATT and CDR2 is SNEGSKA (reference sequence). The CDR3 has 15 residues. The V gene end was trimmed by 5 bases and the J gene end by 9 bases; junction bases not matched to a gene: 8. The specimen sequenced was sorted CD4+, CD8+, or CD8+CD57+ T cells (not recorded which) from PBMCs. The chain joins TRBV20-1 to TRBJ1-6, with 12 bases matching TRBD1. The TCR originated in a human donor in good health, serving as a control. The CDR3 region has the DNA TGCAGTGCTTCCCCGGGACAGGGGGCTCCTTCACCCCTCCACTTT. Protein: CSASPGQGAPSPLHF.